Listed below are T cell receptor beta chains from one sample, sequenced in a study of blood T cells in healthy people across ages. TCRdb redid the calling of the 5' RACE reads with MiXCR, one entry per CDR3 protein. In the table there are 1.5 million to 2 million distinct CDR3 sequences, approximately 32% of which are singletons. Sequencing was performed on blood. Receptors originate from a woman aged 25 to 39 in good health. Each CDR3 is given with its conserved first and last residue. The D gene is left open where the match is weak. Expanded clones are given a class, and other clones once, few, many or no size at all.

D,size,J,length,V,CDR3,DNA
NA,NA,TRBJ1-1,14,TRBV6-1,CASSLTRGSTEAFF,TGTGCCAGCAGTTTAACCAGGGGCAGTACTGAAGCTTTCTTT
NA,NA,TRBJ2-2,15,TRBV5-1,CASSLRTENTGELFF,TGCGCCAGCAGCTTGAGGACAGAGAACACCGGGGAGCTGTTTTTT
NA,NA,TRBJ1-4,12,TRBV12-3/TRBV12-4,CASSFLYEKRFF,TGTGCCAGCAGTTTCCTGTATGAAAAACGGTTTTTT
NA,NA,TRBJ2-5,16,TRBV20-1,CSARSFQEGVDETQYF,TGCAGTGCTAGAAGTTTTCAGGAGGGGGTGGACGAGACCCAGTACTTC
NA,NA,TRBJ2-3,16,TRBV12-3/TRBV12-4,CASSLDPRVSTDAQYF,TGTGCCAGCAGTTTGGACCCTAGGGTTAGCACAGATGCGCAGTATTTT
TRBD2,many,TRBJ2-1,15,TRBV20-1,CSVLAGGHPYNEQFF,TGCAGTGTCCTAGCGGGGGGGCATCCCTACAATGAGCAGTTCTTC
NA,few,TRBJ2-7,13,TRBV12-3/TRBV12-4,CASSFVPTYEQYF,TGTGCCAGCAGTTTCGTACCCACCTACGAGCAGTACTTC
NA,NA,TRBJ1-4,13,TRBV30,CAWGGRGNEKLFF,TGTGCCTGGGGGGGCCGCGGCAATGAAAAACTGTTTTTT
NA,few,TRBJ2-7,15,TRBV28,CASSLQETGSYEQYF,TGTGCCAGCAGTCTTCAAGAGACGGGCTCCTACGAGCAGTACTTC
TRBD2,few,TRBJ2-1,13,TRBV10-3,CATTSGRNNEQFF,TGTGCCACGACTAGCGGGAGAAACAATGAGCAGTTCTTC
NA,NA,TRBJ2-4,16,TRBV20-1,CSARDIRGDQRSIQYF,TGCAGTGCTAGAGATATACGGGGTGACCAAAGAAGCATTCAGTACTTC
NA,NA,TRBJ2-3,16,TRBV7-8,CASSLGTAIRTDTQYF,TGTGCCAGCAGCCTAGGGACTGCCATAAGAACAGATACGCAGTATTTT
NA,NA,TRBJ1-4,18,TRBV20-1,CSASPLGEEGDWDEKLFF,TGCAGTGCTAGTCCCCTGGGGGAGGAGGGCGACTGGGATGAAAAACTGTTTTTT
TRBD1,few,TRBJ2-7,16,TRBV3-1,CASSQDRGGSTYEQYF,TGTGCCAGCAGCCAAGATCGAGGGGGCAGTACCTACGAGCAGTACTTC
TRBD2,NA,TRBJ2-1,16,TRBV30,CACPKTQLAGPNEQFF,TGTGCCTGCCCGAAAACACAACTAGCGGGCCCCAATGAGCAGTTCTTC
NA,NA,TRBJ1-4,16,TRBV27,CASSWAAEGANEKLFF,TGTGCCAGCAGTTGGGCGGCAGAGGGGGCTAATGAAAAACTGTTTTTT
NA,NA,TRBJ2-5,15,TRBV28,CASSGTDYRQETQYF,TGTGCCAGCAGCGGAACGGACTACCGACAAGAGACCCAGTACTTC
TRBD1,few,TRBJ2-1,13,TRBV29-1,CSVETGGYNEQFF,TGCAGCGTTGAGACAGGGGGCTACAATGAGCAGTTCTTC
NA,NA,TRBJ2-5,13,TRBV10-3,CAFSPVIQETQYF,TGTGCCTTCAGTCCCGTGATCCAAGAGACCCAGTACTTC
NA,NA,TRBJ2-1,17,TRBV7-7,CASGLGPWLEGYNEQFF,TGTGCCAGCGGCTTAGGTCCATGGCTCGAAGGATACAATGAGCAGTTCTTC
NA,NA,TRBJ2-5,12,TRBV20-1,CSAGDGAKTQYF,TGCAGTGCCGGGGATGGGGCCAAGACCCAGTACTTC
TRBD1,few,TRBJ2-7,15,TRBV20-1,CSARDVGTGSYEQYF,TGCAGTGCTAGAGATGTGGGGACAGGGTCCTACGAGCAGTACTTC
TRBD1,NA,TRBJ1-2,15,TRBV12-3/TRBV12-4,CASSLLAADRVGYTF,TGTGCCAGCAGTTTATTGGCCGCGGACAGGGTCGGCTACACCTTC
TRBD2,NA,TRBJ2-3,14,TRBV12-3/TRBV12-4,CANSLNGGKDTQYF,TGTGCCAACAGTTTAAACGGGGGGAAAGATACGCAGTATTTT
TRBD2,NA,TRBJ2-1,16,TRBV9,CASSPRGGGALNEQFF,TGTGCCAGCAGCCCAAGAGGCGGGGGGGCCCTCAATGAGCAGTTCTTC
TRBD1,NA,TRBJ2-1,13,TRBV28,CASSMGQGDEQFF,TGCGCCAGCAGTATGGGGCAGGGGGATGAGCAGTTCTTC
NA,NA,TRBJ2-1,13,TRBV20-1,CSAIGGTYNEQFF,TGCAGTGCTATAGGCGGGACCTACAATGAGCAGTTCTTC
NA,many,TRBJ2-3,11,TRBV2,CASTPGDTQYF,TGTGCCAGCACCCCGGGGGATACGCAGTATTTT
NA,NA,TRBJ2-3,13,TRBV30,CAWSVKRRDTQYF,TGTGCCTGGAGTGTAAAAAGGCGAGATACGCAGTATTTT
TRBD1,NA,TRBJ2-7,20,TRBV5-1,CASSLSSGQGARSPFYEQYF,TGCGCCAGCAGCTTATCTTCGGGACAGGGGGCGAGGAGTCCTTTCTACGAGCAGTACTTC
NA,NA,TRBJ2-1,16,TRBV20-1,CSARAGTGAGGNEQFF,TGCAGTGCTAGGGCCGGGACAGGCGCCGGGGGGAATGAGCAGTTCTTC
NA,NA,TRBJ1-5,15,TRBV20-1,CSAAPRTYSNQPQHF,TGCAGTGCCGCCCCCAGAACCTATAGCAATCAGCCCCAGCATTTT
TRBD2,few,TRBJ2-5,14,TRBV9,CASSGPGLRETQYF,TGTGCCAGCAGCGGGCCGGGACTACGGGAGACCCAGTACTTC
NA,NA,TRBJ1-5,17,TRBV21-1,CAGSKDGGRILCQPQHF,TGTGCCGGCAGCAAAGATGGGGGCAGAATTTTGTGTCAGCCCCAGCATTTT
NA,NA,TRBJ2-7,12,TRBV11-2,CASTFNSYEQYF,TGTGCCAGCACCTTCAATTCCTACGAGCAGTACTTC
TRBD2,few,TRBJ2-5,18,TRBV20-1,CSAELQLRGLAGVETQYF,TGCAGTGCTGAATTACAGCTACGGGGACTAGCGGGGGTGGAGACCCAGTACTTC
TRBD1,few,TRBJ2-5,14,TRBV12-3/TRBV12-4,CASSLGQDPETQYF,TGTGCCAGCAGCCTGGGACAGGACCCAGAGACCCAGTACTTC
TRBD2,few,TRBJ2-7,15,TRBV11-2,CASSTGLALSYEQYF,TGTGCCAGCAGCACCGGACTAGCCCTATCTTACGAGCAGTACTTC
NA,NA,TRBJ2-1,16,TRBV7-9,CASSYKGLTPWDEQFF,TGTGCCAGCAGCTATAAGGGACTCACCCCTTGGGATGAGCAGTTCTTC
NA,NA,TRBJ2-1,16,TRBV9,CASSVGWSNSYNEQFF,TGTGCCAGCAGCGTAGGGTGGAGTAACTCCTACAATGAGCAGTTCTTC
NA,NA,TRBJ2-5,15,TRBV20-1,CSARDRPGYGETRYF,TGCAGTGCTAGAGATCGACCGGGGTATGGAGAGACCCGGTACTTC
NA,many,TRBJ2-5,18,TRBV4-1,CASSQDWVGGGERETQYF,TGCGCCAGCAGCCAAGATTGGGTGGGAGGGGGCGAGCGAGAGACCCAGTACTTC
NA,many,TRBJ2-7,12,TRBV6-2/TRBV6-3,CASNQKAGGQYF,TGTGCCAGCAACCAGAAAGCCGGTGGACAGTACTTC
TRBD1,NA,TRBJ1-5,13,TRBV3-1,CASSNSGGQPQHF,TGTGCCAGCAGCAATTCAGGGGGGCAGCCCCAGCATTTT
NA,NA,TRBJ1-6,17,TRBV6-6,CASSSTRSEDYNSPLHF,TGTGCCAGCAGTTCCACACGGTCAGAAGACTATAATTCACCCCTCCACTTT
TRBD1,NA,TRBJ1-1,15,TRBV3-1,CASSTYRGLNTEAFF,TGTGCCAGCAGCACGTACAGGGGACTGAACACTGAAGCTTTCTTT
TRBD1,NA,TRBJ1-1,14,TRBV10-3,CAISAGGAYTEAFF,TGTGCCATCAGCGCAGGGGGCGCATATACTGAAGCTTTCTTT
NA,many,TRBJ2-1,13,TRBV7-9,CASGRSSYNEQFF,TGTGCCAGCGGCCGAAGCTCCTACAATGAGCAGTTCTTC
TRBD1,NA,TRBJ2-1,15,TRBV5-5,CASSLNGQGGNEQFF,TGTGCCAGCAGCTTGAACGGACAGGGAGGCAATGAGCAGTTCTTC
NA,NA,TRBJ2-4,15,TRBV9,CASSEGGASKNIQYF,TGTGCCAGCAGCGAGGGGGGGGCTTCCAAAAACATTCAGTACTTC
TRBD2,few,TRBJ2-7,14,TRBV29-1,CSVGGLAGVYEQYF,TGCAGCGTTGGAGGGTTAGCGGGAGTATACGAGCAGTACTTC
NA,NA,TRBJ1-6,18,TRBV7-6,CASSSIPGRSSLKEPLHF,TGTGCCAGCAGCTCAATCCCCGGACGTAGCAGTTTAAAGGAACCCCTCCACTTT
NA,many,TRBJ1-2,16,TRBV4-1,CASSQDLTGPNYGYTF,TGCGCCAGCAGCCAAGATTTAACGGGCCCTAACTATGGCTACACCTTC
NA,NA,TRBJ1-1,15,TRBV6-2/TRBV6-3,CASSYGRQWNTEAFF,TGTGCCAGCAGTTACGGGAGACAATGGAACACTGAAGCTTTCTTT
NA,NA,TRBJ1-1,15,TRBV11-2,CASSSTPGVYSEAFF,TGTGCCAGCAGCTCCACTCCAGGGGTTTATTCTGAAGCTTTCTTT
TRBD2,many,TRBJ2-7,14,TRBV28,CASRLGRETYEQYF,TGTGCCAGCAGGTTAGGGCGGGAGACCTACGAGCAGTACTTC
TRBD1,once,TRBJ1-5,15,TRBV5-1,CASPTGTGIYQPQHF,TGCGCCAGCCCGACCGGGACAGGAATTTATCAGCCCCAGCATTTT
NA,NA,TRBJ2-1,17,TRBV5-1,CASSLAWSEQAYNEQFF,TGCGCCAGCAGCTTGGCCTGGAGCGAGCAGGCCTACAATGAGCAGTTCTTC
NA,NA,TRBJ2-5,14,TRBV3-1,CASSQPTGSETQYF,TGTGCCAGCAGCCAACCTACAGGGTCAGAGACCCAGTACTTC
TRBD1,many,TRBJ2-5,14,TRBV20-1,CSAAKDREKETQYF,TGCAGTGCTGCGAAGGACAGGGAAAAAGAGACCCAGTACTTC